This T cell receptor (beta chain) was obtained from a study of regulatory T cells in long-lasting Graves disease. The time point: newly diagnosed GD, antithyroid drugs for less than 3 months. Researchers made the TCR library from RNA that was extracted from PBMCs. The peripheral blood volume drawn was 8.5 to 9 milliliters, and it was collected into EDTA tubes. J gave up 3 bases and V 7 bases, and 8 bases lay outside the gene matches. The germline gives CDR1 SGHNT, CDR2 YENEEA. The CDR3 totals 15 residues. Assembly of TCR beta libraries relied on iRepertoire HTBI primers together with Arm-PCR of CDR3 regions. TCRdb redid the calling of the multiplex PCR reads with MiXCR, one entry per CDR3 protein. The data hold fewer than 350,000 distinct CDR3 sequences, with 18% observed a single time. Study-level results: TCR diversity was lower in persistent Graves' patients (versus newly diagnosed ones).

This clonotype was seen just once. Its matching antigen is unknown. A much larger clone lies a single base off, so this may be a read error. This receptor was taken from a female donor with Graves disease. The sequences come from peripheral blood mononuclear cells (PBMCs), collected at new diagnosis, from a patient treated with antithyroid drugs. This rearrangement joins TRBV11-3 to TRBJ2-2, with TRBD2 matching 7 bases. CDR3 bases: TGTGCCAGCAACGACTATGGGAGGGACACCGGGGAGCTGTTTTTT. Residues: CASNDYGRDTGELFF.